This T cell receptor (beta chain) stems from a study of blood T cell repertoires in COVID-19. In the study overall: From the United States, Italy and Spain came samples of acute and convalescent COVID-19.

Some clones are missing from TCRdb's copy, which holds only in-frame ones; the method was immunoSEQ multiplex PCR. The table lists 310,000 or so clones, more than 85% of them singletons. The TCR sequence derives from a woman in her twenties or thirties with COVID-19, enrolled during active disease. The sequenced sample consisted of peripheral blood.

As DNA, the CDR3 is TGTGCCAGCAGCTCAGACAGGGGCGCAGATACGCAGTATTTT. Amino acid sequence: CASSSDRGADTQYF. The V gene is TRBV7-9, the J gene TRBJ2-3; 8 nucleotides align to TRBD1. With V trimmed by 4 bases and J by 4 bases, 4 bases remained unmatched. The V gene's germline CDR1 is SEHNR and CDR2 FQNEAQ (reference sequence). The CDR3 runs to 14 residues.